This T cell receptor (beta chain) was identified during a study of blood T cell repertoires in COVID-19. Study context: The samples span acute and convalescent COVID-19 from the United States, Italy and Spain. T cells, B-cell-depleted T cells, or PBMCs provided the cDNA or gDNA that served as material.

Recruitment covered 25 or so US areas and drew participants whose ages spanned roughly 18 to 100 years. Donors of Cohort 3 who recovered were those that had two negative PCRs, clearance, or symptom resolution. Germline V gives CDR1 LNHDA, CDR2 SQIVND (reference sequence). The CDR3 contains 16 residues. Trimming cost V 5 bases and J 0 bases; bases outside gene matches: 8. The protocol was immunoSEQ multiplex PCR, while the TCRdb copy is restricted to in-frame clones and leaves out a portion. Altogether just over 300,000 clones are present, 80% to 90% being singletons, with the ten largest covering about 4.2%.

This TCR derives from a man aged 25 to 40 who had recovered from COVID-19. The chain uses TRBV19 and TRBJ1-2; 8 positions agree with TRBD1. The sample comprised PBMCs or T cells enriched from blood (not recorded which). Here the CDR3 DNA reads TGTGCCAGTAGTCTGGACAGGGATACAGCTAACTATGGCTACACCTTC. This codes for CASSLDRDTANYGYTF.